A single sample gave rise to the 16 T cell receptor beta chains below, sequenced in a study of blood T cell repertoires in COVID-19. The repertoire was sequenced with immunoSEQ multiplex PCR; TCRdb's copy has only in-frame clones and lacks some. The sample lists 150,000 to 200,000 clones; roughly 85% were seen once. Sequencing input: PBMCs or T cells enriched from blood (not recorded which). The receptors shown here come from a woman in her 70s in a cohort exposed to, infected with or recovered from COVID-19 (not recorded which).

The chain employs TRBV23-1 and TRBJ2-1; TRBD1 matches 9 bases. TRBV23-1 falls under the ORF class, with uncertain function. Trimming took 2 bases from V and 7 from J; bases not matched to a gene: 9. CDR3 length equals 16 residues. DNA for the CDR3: TGCGCCAGCAGTCAACCGACGGGGACAGGGCGGAATGAGCAGTTCTTC. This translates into CASSQPTGTGRNEQFF.

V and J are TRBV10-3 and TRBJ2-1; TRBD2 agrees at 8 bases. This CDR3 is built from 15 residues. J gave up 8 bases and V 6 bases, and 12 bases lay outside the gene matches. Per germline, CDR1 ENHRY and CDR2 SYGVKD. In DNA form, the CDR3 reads TGTGCCATCAGGGAACGTGGGACTAGTTCCGATGAGCAGTTCTTC. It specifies CAIRERGTSSDEQFF.

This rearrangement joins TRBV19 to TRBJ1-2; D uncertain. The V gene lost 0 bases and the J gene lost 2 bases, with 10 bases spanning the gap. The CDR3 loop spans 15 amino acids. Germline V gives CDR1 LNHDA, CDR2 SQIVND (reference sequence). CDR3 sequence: CASSIDSQVNYGYTF. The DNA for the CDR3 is TGTGCCAGTAGTATAGACAGCCAGGTGAACTATGGCTACACCTTC.

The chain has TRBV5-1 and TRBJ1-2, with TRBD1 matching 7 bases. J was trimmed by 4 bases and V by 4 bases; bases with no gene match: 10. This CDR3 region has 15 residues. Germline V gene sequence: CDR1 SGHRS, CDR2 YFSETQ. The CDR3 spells CASSLRQGWGYGYTF. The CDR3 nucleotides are TGCGCCAGCAGCCTCCGACAGGGTTGGGGCTATGGCTACACCTTC.

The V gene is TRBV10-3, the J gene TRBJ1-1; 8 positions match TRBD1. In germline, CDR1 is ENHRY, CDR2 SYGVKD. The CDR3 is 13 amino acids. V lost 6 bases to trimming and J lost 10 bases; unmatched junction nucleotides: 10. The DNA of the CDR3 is TGTGCCATCAGGACGGGACAGGCCCGAGGAGCTTTCTTT. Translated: CAIRTGQARGAFF.

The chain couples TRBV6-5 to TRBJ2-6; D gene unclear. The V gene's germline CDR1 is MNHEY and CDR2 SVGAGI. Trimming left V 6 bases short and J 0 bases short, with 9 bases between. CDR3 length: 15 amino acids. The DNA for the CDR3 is TGTGCCAGCAGCCTTCACGGCTCTGGGGCCAACGTCCTGACTTTC. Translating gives CASSLHGSGANVLTF.

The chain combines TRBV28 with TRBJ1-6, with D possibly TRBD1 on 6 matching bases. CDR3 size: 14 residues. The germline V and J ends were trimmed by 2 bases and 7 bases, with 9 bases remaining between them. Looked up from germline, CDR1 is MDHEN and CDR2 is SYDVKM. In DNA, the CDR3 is TGTGCCAGCAGTTTACCAGGGGTGAATTCACCCCTCCACTTT. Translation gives CASSLPGVNSPLHF.

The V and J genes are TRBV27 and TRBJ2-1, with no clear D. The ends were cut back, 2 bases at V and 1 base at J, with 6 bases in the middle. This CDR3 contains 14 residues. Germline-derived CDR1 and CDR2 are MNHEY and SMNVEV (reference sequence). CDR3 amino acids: CASSLTGSYNEQFF. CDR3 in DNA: TGTGCCAGCAGTTTAACGGGTTCCTACAATGAGCAGTTCTTC.

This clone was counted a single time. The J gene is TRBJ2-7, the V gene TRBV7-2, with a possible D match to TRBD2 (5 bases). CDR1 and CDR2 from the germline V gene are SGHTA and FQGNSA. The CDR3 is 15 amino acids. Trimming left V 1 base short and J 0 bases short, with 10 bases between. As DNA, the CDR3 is TGTGCCAGCAGCTTAGAGTTGGCGGGCTCCTACGAGCAGTACTTC. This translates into CASSLELAGSYEQYF.

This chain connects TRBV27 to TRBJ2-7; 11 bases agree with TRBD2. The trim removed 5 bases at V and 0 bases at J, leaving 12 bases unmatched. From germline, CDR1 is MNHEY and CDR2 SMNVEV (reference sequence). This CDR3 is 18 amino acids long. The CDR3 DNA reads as TGTGCCAGCAGTCCGAAGGGGGGACTAGCGGTTTACTCCTACGAGCAGTACTTC. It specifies CASSPKGGLAVYSYEQYF.

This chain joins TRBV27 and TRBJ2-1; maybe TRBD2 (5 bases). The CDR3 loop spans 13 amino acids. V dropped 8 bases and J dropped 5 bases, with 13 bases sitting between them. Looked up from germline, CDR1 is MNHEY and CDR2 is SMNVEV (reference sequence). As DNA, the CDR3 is TGTGCCAGCTGGGTGCCTAGCCACAATGAGCAGTTCTTC. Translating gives CASWVPSHNEQFF.

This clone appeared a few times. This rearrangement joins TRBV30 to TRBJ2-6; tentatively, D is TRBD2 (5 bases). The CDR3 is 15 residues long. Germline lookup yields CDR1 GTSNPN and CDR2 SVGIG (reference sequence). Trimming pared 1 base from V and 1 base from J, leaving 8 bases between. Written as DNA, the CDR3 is TGTGCCTGGAGTGCTCGAGGGTCTGGGGCCAACGTCCTGACTTTC. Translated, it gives CAWSARGSGANVLTF. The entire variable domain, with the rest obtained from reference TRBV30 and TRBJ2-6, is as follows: SQTIHQWPATLVQPVGSPLSLECTVEGTSNPNLYWYRQAAGRGLQLLFYSVGIGQISSEVPQNLSASRPQDRQFILSSKKLLLSDSGFYLCAWSARGSGANVLTFGAGSRLTVL.

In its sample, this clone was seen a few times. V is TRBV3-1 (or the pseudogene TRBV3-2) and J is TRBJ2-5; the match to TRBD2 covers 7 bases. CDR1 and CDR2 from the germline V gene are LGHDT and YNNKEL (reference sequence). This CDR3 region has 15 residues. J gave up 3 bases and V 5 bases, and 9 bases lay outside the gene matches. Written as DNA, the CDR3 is TGTGCCAGCAGCTTCTTGGGGGGGGATGAAGAGACCCAGTACTTC. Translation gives CASSFLGGDEETQYF.

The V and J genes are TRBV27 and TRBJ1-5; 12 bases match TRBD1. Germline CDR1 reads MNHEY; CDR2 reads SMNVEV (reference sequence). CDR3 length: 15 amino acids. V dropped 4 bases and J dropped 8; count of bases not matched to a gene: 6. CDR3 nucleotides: TGTGCCAGCAGTTCGGGACAGGGGGCTTGGGAGCCCCAGCATTTT. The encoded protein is CASSSGQGAWEPQHF.

The CDR3 reads CSVKGQGFNEQFF. The CDR3 nucleotides read TGCAGCGTTAAGGGACAGGGGTTCAATGAGCAGTTCTTC. The chain links TRBV29-1 to TRBJ2-1, with 10 bases that match TRBD1. J lost 6 bases, V lost 5 bases, and 4 bases had no gene match. Germline V gene lookup returns CDR1 SQVTM and CDR2 ANQGSEA. There are 13 residues in the CDR3.

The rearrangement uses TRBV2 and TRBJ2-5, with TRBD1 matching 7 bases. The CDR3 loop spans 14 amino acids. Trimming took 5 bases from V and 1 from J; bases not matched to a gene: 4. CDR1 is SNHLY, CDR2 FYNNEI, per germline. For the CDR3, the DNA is TGTGCCAGCAGTCAGGACAGGCGCCAAGAGACCCAGTACTTC. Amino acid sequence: CASSQDRRQETQYF.